This T cell receptor beta chain was identified during a study of metastatic and nonmetastatic thyroid tumors. General study points: It was reported that TCR beta diversity was significantly higher in malignant thyroid tumors than benign nodules, in blood and tumor.

Per the authors' pipeline: The study's classifier, a distant-metastasis tool for papillary thyroid cancer, was built using CDR3 differences across clinicopathological groups. MiXCR re-clonotyped the PCR reads for TCRdb. The V and J calls come from TCRdb's annotation, not from the publication. The sample has about 11,000 clones; roughly two fifths are singletons. Thyroid surgery had not been preceded by any treatment in any patient. Trimming removed 0 bases from V and 1 base from J, with 1 base in between. The CDR3 totals 12 residues. Per the germline V gene, CDR1 is SGDLS and CDR2 is YYNGEE. This clone was seen a few times. The target antigen is unknown.

Sequencing input: tumor tissue. The V call is TRBV9, the J call TRBJ2-5; no firm D call. The receptor comes from a female donor with papillary thyroid cancer or a benign thyroid nodule (not recorded which). Some clones in this sample may be carry-over from other donors' samples. The CDR3 nucleotides are TGTGCCAGCAGCGTAGGCCAAGAGACCCAGTACTTC. Encoded protein: CASSVGQETQYF.